This passage covers 14 T cell receptor beta chains from one sample sequenced in a study of T cell responses to AZD1222 COVID-19 vaccine. Method: immunoSEQ multiplex PCR; TCRdb's copy keeps in-frame clones and lacks some. Of some 150,000 clones in the sample, approximately 91% were seen once. Specimen: peripheral blood, collected 28 days after the second dose of the MenACWY control vaccine. These receptors were collected from an adult who received the MenACWY meningococcal vaccine as a control.

The chain carries TRBV3-1 (or the pseudogene TRBV3-2) and TRBJ1-5, with unresolved D. CDR3 length: 15 amino acids. Germline assignment: CDR1 LGHDT and CDR2 YNNKEL (reference sequence). Between the trimmed V and J ends, which lost 0 bases and 5 bases, there was a span of 11 bases. As DNA, the CDR3 is TGTGCCAGCAGCCAAGATTTGGGATATCATCAGCCCCAGCATTTT. It codes for CASSQDLGYHQPQHF.

The chain couples TRBV27 to TRBJ1-1; D unclear. Trimming removed 0 bases from V and 3 bases from J, with 14 bases in between. This CDR3 comprises 16 residues. From germline, CDR1 is MNHEY and CDR2 SMNVEV (reference sequence). CDR3 sequence: CASSLSGLLGDTEAFF. The CDR3 DNA sequence: TGTGCCAGCAGTTTATCGGGCCTCCTCGGGGACACTGAAGCTTTCTTT.

The rearrangement links TRBV27 to TRBJ2-2; possible D gene TRBD2, 5 bases. The CDR3 spans 14 residues. Germline lookup yields CDR1 MNHEY and CDR2 SMNVEV (reference sequence). The V and J ends lost 6 bases and 1 base respectively, with 9 bases between them. The CDR3 DNA reads as TGTGCCAGCAGCCTGGACTGGAACACCGGGGAGCTGTTTTTT. This sequence encodes CASSLDWNTGELFF.

The chain joins TRBV5-4 to TRBJ1-1; D unclear. V shed 0 bases and J shed 0 bases, with 6 bases lying between them. This CDR3 comprises 14 residues. In germline, CDR1 is SGHNT, CDR2 YYREEE (reference sequence). The CDR3 DNA sequence: TGTGCCAGCAGCTTGGAAAGGGTGAACACTGAAGCTTTCTTT. It translates to CASSLERVNTEAFF.

The chain couples TRBV5-1 to TRBJ2-7; D is ambiguous. The CDR3 covers 15 residues. The germline V gene encodes CDR1 SGHRS and CDR2 YFSETQ. The germline V and J ends were trimmed by 0 bases and 0 bases, with 10 bases remaining between them. The CDR3 coding sequence is TGCGCCAGCAGCTTGGAGTTAGACAACTCCTACGAGCAGTACTTC. Amino acid sequence: CASSLELDNSYEQYF. Supplemented by reference TRBV5-1 and TRBJ2-7, the full variable domain reads KAGVTQTPRYLIKTRGQQVTLSCSPISGHRSVSWYQQTPGQGLQFLFEYFSETQRNKGNFPGRFSGRQFSNSRSEMNVSTLELGDSALYLCASSLELDNSYEQYFGPGTRLTVT.

The chain recombines TRBV4-1 with TRBJ2-7; a weak D match, TRBD2 (6 bases). The length of the CDR3 is 15 residues. Deletions cut 4 bases from V and 3 bases from J, with 16 bases between. Per the germline V gene, CDR1 is MGHRA and CDR2 is YSYEKL. CDR3 in amino acids: CASSLLATRGYEQYF. CDR3 coding DNA: TGCGCCAGCAGCCTCCTAGCGACCCGTGGCTACGAGCAGTACTTC.

This chain joins TRBV30 and TRBJ1-1; the D gene is possibly TRBD1 (6 bases). Trimming took 4 bases from V and 1 from J, leaving 7 bases between them. Germline CDR1 is GTSNPN and CDR2 is SVGIG (reference sequence). The CDR3 consists of 12 residues. CDR3: CAWTGANTEAFF. CDR3 in DNA: TGTGCCTGGACAGGGGCGAACACTGAAGCTTTCTTT.

The chain uses TRBV5-1 and TRBJ2-5, with D maybe TRBD1 (6 bases). The CDR3 is 15 amino acids. The V end was cut by 2 bases, the J end by 1 base, with 12 bases between. Germline CDR1 SGHRS, CDR2 YFSETQ. The CDR3 region is CASSLDPRGQETQYF. CDR3 in DNA: TGCGCCAGCAGCTTAGATCCCAGGGGCCAAGAGACCCAGTACTTC.

The genes are TRBV7-9 and TRBJ2-2, with TRBD2 identical over 10 bases. CDR3 length: 14 amino acids. The V gene end was trimmed by 7 bases and the J gene end by 6 bases; junction bases not matched to a gene: 5. The germline V gene has CDR1 SEHNR and CDR2 FQNEAQ (reference sequence). CDR3: CASIPGLASGELFF. As DNA, the CDR3 is TGTGCCAGCATCCCGGGACTAGCGTCCGGGGAGCTGTTTTTT.

As to this clone: In the same sample, other DNA sequences code for this CDR3. V is TRBV11-2 and J is TRBJ2-1, with D tentatively TRBD1 (5 bases). The germline V gene encodes CDR1 SGHAT and CDR2 FQNNGV. The length of the CDR3 is 13 residues. Trimming stripped 0 bases from V and 8 bases from J, with 8 bases between. Written as DNA, the CDR3 is TGTGCCAGCAGCTTAGACAGGGTTGATGAGCAGTTCTTC. Its protein product is CASSLDRVDEQFF.

The rearrangement joins TRBV4-3 to TRBJ1-5; tentative D call: TRBD1 (5 bases). Germline V gene lookup returns CDR1 LGHNA and CDR2 YSLEER. V dropped 4 bases and J dropped 2 bases, with 12 bases sitting between them. This CDR3 spans 15 amino acids. CDR3 bases: TGCGCCAGCAGCCCGGGGCGGGGTCGCAATCAGCCCCAGCATTTT. This gives the protein CASSPGRGRNQPQHF.

About this clone: The CDR3 does not end in the conserved phenylalanine or tryptophan, so this is likely a read error. The V gene is TRBV29-1, the J gene TRBJ1-4; D is unresolved. The germline V gene encodes CDR1 SQVTM and CDR2 ANQGSEA. CDR3 length: 12 amino acids. The V and J ends lost 3 bases and 8 bases respectively, with 10 bases between them. CDR3 sequence reads: CSVEVGREKLFS. CDR3 DNA sequence: TGCAGCGTTGAGGTTGGACGGGAAAAACTGTTTTCT.

CDR3 protein: CASSDRPRGTQYF. The CDR3, as DNA: TGTGCCAGCAGCGACCGGCCCCGCGGTACGCAGTATTTT. The chain carries TRBV7-3 and TRBJ2-3; D unresolved. The CDR3 totals 13 residues. The V end lost 5 bases, the J end lost 8 bases, and 14 bases lay between the germline ends. The germline CDR1 and CDR2 sequences are SGHTA and FQGTGA.

The V gene is TRBV7-9, the J gene TRBJ2-7; D may match TRBD1 or TRBD2 (5 bases each). CDR1 is SEHNR and CDR2 is FQNEAQ in the germline V gene (reference sequence). V was trimmed by 5 bases and J by 6 bases, leaving 14 bases between them. There are 13 residues in the CDR3. CDR3 sequence: CASSPPSGREQYF. For the CDR3, the DNA is TGTGCCAGCAGCCCGCCTTCGGGGCGCGAGCAGTACTTC.